Listed below are T cell receptor beta chains from one sample, sequenced in a study of shared clonotypes between healthy human individuals. TCRdb's table, derived via immunoSEQ multiplex PCR, lists solely in-frame clones and lacks some. Found here are about 580,000 clones, 95% to 98% of them singletons; the top ten hold roughly 0.29%. The sample taken for sequencing was naive CD8+ T cells sorted from blood. The receptors shown here come from a man in his thirties or forties in good health. Each CDR3 is given with its conserved first and last residue. The order of the fields is D gene, J gene, V gene, CDR3 length, clone size, CDR3 protein, CDR3 DNA. The D gene is left open where the match is weak. Size tells how often a clone was seen (once, few, many) or the class of an expanded clone, and some rows leave it out.

- TRBJ2-1 TRBV7-2 14 - CASSPGLRRDEQFF TGTGCCAGCAGCCCCGGACTGAGGCGGGATGAGCAGTTCTTC
- TRBJ1-1 TRBV5-1 16 - CASSPTGTQGLAEAFF TGCGCCAGCAGCCCAACAGGGACGCAGGGTCTCGCTGAAGCTTTCTTT
- TRBJ2-7 TRBV27 13 once CASTGGTSYEQYF TGTGCCAGCACGGGCGGGACCTCCTACGAGCAGTACTTC
TRBD2 TRBJ2-2 TRBV7-6 17 - CASHYSSGLAGFGELFF TGTGCCAGTCATTATAGTTCCGGACTAGCGGGTTTCGGGGAGCTGTTTTTT
TRBD2 TRBJ2-3 TRBV7-3 15 - CASSPTSGVTDTQYF TGTGCCAGCAGCCCCACTAGCGGAGTCACAGATACGCAGTATTTT
TRBD2 TRBJ2-3 TRBV28 19 - CASRFGLAGGPSPTDTQYF TGTGCCAGCAGGTTCGGTCTAGCGGGAGGGCCCTCTCCCACAGATACGCAGTATTTT
- TRBJ1-5 TRBV28 15 - CASSTPGYSNQPQHF TGTGCCAGCAGCACGCCTGGGTATAGCAATCAGCCCCAGCATTTT
- TRBJ2-5 TRBV29-1 15 - CSVVNDPTLAETQYF TGCAGCGTTGTCAACGACCCCACGTTGGCAGAGACCCAGTACTTC
- TRBJ1-1 TRBV29-1 15 - CSTLSLRTVNTEAFF TGCAGCACACTGAGCCTTAGGACAGTGAACACTGAAGCTTTCTTT
- TRBJ2-7 TRBV4-1 14 - CASSQEGGTYEQYF TGCGCCAGCAGCCAAGAAGGAGGGACCTACGAGCAGTACTTC
TRBD2 TRBJ2-7 TRBV27 14 - CASSLGLGFYEQYF TGTGCCAGCAGTTTGGGACTAGGGTTCTACGAGCAGTACTTC
TRBD2 TRBJ2-7 TRBV11-2 16 once CASSLWVAGGIYEQYF TGTGCCAGCAGCTTATGGGTAGCGGGAGGGATCTACGAGCAGTACTTC
- TRBJ2-2 TRBV5-6 15 - CASSFRQVGTGELFF TGTGCCAGCAGCTTCCGGCAGGTCGGCACCGGGGAGCTGTTTTTT
- TRBJ2-6 TRBV7-9 15 few CASSPPRAGANVLTF TGTGCCAGCAGCCCCCCCCGGGCTGGGGCCAACGTCCTGACTTTC
- TRBJ2-3 TRBV27 13 - CASSFQDTDTQYF TGTGCCAGCAGTTTCCAGGACACAGATACGCAGTATTTT
- TRBJ2-1 TRBV5-6 15 once CASSFFVTVDNEQFF TGTGCCAGCAGCTTTTTTGTTACGGTGGACAATGAGCAGTTCTTC
- TRBJ2-1 TRBV27 11 - CASRLIDEQFF TGTGCCAGCAGACTAATCGATGAGCAGTTCTTC
TRBD1 TRBJ2-1 TRBV28 15 - CASTPTGVSYNEQFF TGTGCCAGCACCCCAACAGGGGTATCCTACAATGAGCAGTTCTTC
- TRBJ1-5 TRBV9 14 - CASSDSSENQPQHF TGTGCCAGCAGCGACTCTTCCGAGAATCAGCCCCAGCATTTT
TRBD2 TRBJ2-7 TRBV7-9 14 - CASSQTSGAYEQYF TGTGCCAGCAGTCAGACTAGCGGTGCTTACGAGCAGTACTTC
- TRBJ2-7 TRBV7-8 14 few CASSSHGGPYEQYF TGTGCCAGCAGCTCTCACGGGGGGCCCTACGAGCAGTACTTC
- TRBJ1-1 TRBV19 13 - CASSIDHSGEAFF TGTGCCAGTAGTATAGATCATTCGGGTGAAGCTTTCTTT
- TRBJ2-5 TRBV28 15 - CASSFGEDGQETQYF TGTGCCAGCAGTTTTGGGGAGGACGGCCAAGAGACCCAGTACTTC
TRBD1 TRBJ2-7 TRBV29-1 20 - CSVRGSAGTGYMEGGYEQYF TGCAGCGTTCGAGGATCCGCCGGGACAGGGTATATGGAAGGAGGTTACGAGCAGTACTTC
- TRBJ1-1 TRBV5-4 11 - CASSLNAEAFF TGTGCCAGCAGCTTGAACGCTGAAGCTTTCTTT
- TRBJ1-5 TRBV27 14 once CASSPTSDGQPQHF TGTGCCAGCAGCCCTACTTCCGATGGGCAGCCCCAGCATTTT
TRBD1 TRBJ2-7 TRBV7-9 15 - CASSPGQGAFYEQYF TGTGCCAGCAGCCCGGGACAGGGGGCTTTCTACGAGCAGTACTTC
TRBD2 TRBJ2-3 TRBV11-2 19 - CASSLARGTRRMETDTQYF TGTGCCAGCAGCTTAGCTCGGGGGACTAGACGTATGGAAACAGATACGCAGTATTTT
- TRBJ2-1 TRBV2 17 - CASSEGPLTLSYNEQFF TGTGCCAGCAGTGAAGGACCACTGACACTCTCCTACAATGAGCAGTTCTTC
TRBD1 TRBJ1-2 TRBV6-1 15 - CASRAWDSSYYGYTF TGTGCCAGCAGGGCGTGGGACAGCTCCTATTATGGCTACACCTTC
- TRBJ2-7 TRBV5-1 16 - CASRTSGEVRSYEQYF TGCGCCAGCAGAACATCGGGGGAAGTTCGGTCCTACGAGCAGTACTTC
- TRBJ2-7 TRBV27 13 once CASSYFAGYEQYF TGTGCCAGCAGTTATTTTGCTGGCTACGAGCAGTACTTC
- TRBJ1-1 TRBV5-1 13 - CASSLGTNTEAFF TGCGCCAGCAGCTTAGGGACAAACACTGAAGCTTTCTTT
- TRBJ1-4 TRBV7-9 15 - CASTRPGVDLEKLFF TGTGCCAGCACCCGTCCGGGGGTGGATCTCGAAAAACTGTTTTTT